These 14 T cell receptor beta chains came from one sample sequenced in a study of human T cells and chemical hapten exposure (dated by TCRdb to 2020 to 2022). Libraries came from RACE. The data were produced on a NextSeq 500. TCRdb trimmed public reads at Q25 via fastp, called clones via MiXCR and kept in-frame beta chains. Every CDR3 protein is listed once, alongside the most common genes and DNA of its rows. Counted in this sample were about 120,000 distinct CDR3 sequences; approximately 15% of them appeared once. The ten most abundant clones make up over 0.85% of the sample. The sample's time point label, decoded: patch test 1, 2 weeks after DPC sensitization. This specimen's treatment or condition label, interpreted: therapeutic diphenylcyclopropenone sensitization with weekly scalp DPC. The material sequenced was whole blood, taken in connection with sensitization to the hapten diphenylcyclopropenone (DPC). The receptor set was obtained from a man aged 18 to 35 with alopecia areata. Some clones in this sample may be carry-over from other donors' samples.

V gene TRBV5-1 combines with J gene TRBJ1-2, with TRBD1 matching over 8 bases. The CDR3 totals 15 residues. The trim removed 4 bases at V and 4 bases at J, leaving 9 bases unmatched. Germline values: CDR1 SGHRS, CDR2 YFSETQ. The CDR3 sequence is CASSTGQGKSYGYTF. CDR3 nucleotides: TGCGCCAGCAGCACCGGACAGGGAAAATCCTATGGCTACACCTTC.

At least ten counts were recorded for this clonotype. The rearrangement links TRBV20-1 to TRBJ2-1; D ambiguous. Trimming cost V 3 bases and J 0 bases, with 12 bases left between them. In germline, CDR1 is DFQATT, CDR2 SNEGSKA (reference sequence). This CDR3 has 15 residues. The CDR3: CSASNPSSSYNEQFF. The CDR3 DNA sequence: TGCAGTGCTAGTAACCCATCCAGCTCCTACAATGAGCAGTTCTTC.

V usage is TRBV18 and J usage is TRBJ2-5, with TRBD1 as a possible D gene (6 bases). The CDR3 sequence is 15 residues long. CDR1 is KGHSH, CDR2 LQKENI, per germline. Trimming removed 1 base at V and 4 bases at J, with 13 bases between. Here the CDR3 DNA reads TGTGCCAGCTCACCACGGCCAGGGGTAGGAGAGACCCAGTACTTC. This codes for CASSPRPGVGETQYF.

The rearrangement joins TRBV4-1 to TRBJ2-3, with D maybe TRBD1 (6 bases). With 2 bases removed from V and 6 bases from J, the gap between germline ends came to 12 bases. The length of the CDR3 is 14 residues. Germline lookup yields CDR1 MGHRA and CDR2 YSYEKL. For the CDR3, the DNA is TGCGCCAGCAGCCAACTTAGGGGGATGGATACGCAGTATTTT. Translating gives CASSQLRGMDTQYF.

The rearrangement joins TRBV4-3 to TRBJ1-2, with no clear D. Germline lookup yields CDR1 LGHNA and CDR2 YSLEER. Deletions cut 0 bases from V and 4 bases from J, with 9 bases between. This CDR3 is 14 amino acids long. DNA for the CDR3: TGCGCCAGCAGCCAAGATCTCCAAATCTATGGCTACACCTTC. Protein: CASSQDLQIYGYTF.

The CDR3 here is CASSLKPKGYEQYF. The DNA for the CDR3 is TGTGCCAGCAGTCTAAAACCAAAGGGCTACGAGCAGTACTTC. The V call is TRBV27, the J call TRBJ2-7; no clear D gene. Trimming removed 5 bases from V and 3 bases from J, with 14 bases in between. This CDR3 has 14 amino acids. Germline CDR1 is MNHEY and CDR2 is SMNVEV (reference sequence).

J is TRBJ2-7 and V is TRBV27; perhaps TRBD2 as D (5 bases). The CDR3 sequence is 11 residues long. Deletions cut 5 bases from V and 7 bases from J, with 9 bases between. CDR1 is MNHEY and CDR2 is SMNVEV in the germline V gene (reference sequence). CDR3: CASSRTGEQYF. The CDR3 DNA is TGTGCCAGCAGTAGAACGGGGGAGCAGTACTTC.

As concerns this clonotype: A read error may account for a junction end that differs from germline. The V gene is TRBV20-1, the J gene TRBJ2-1, with D possibly being TRBD1 (6 bases). Germline lookup yields CDR1 DFQATT and CDR2 SNEGSKA (reference sequence). CDR3 length equals 14 residues. CDR3 coding DNA: TGCAGTGCTACTCATGGGGGCGCCTACAATGAGCAGTGCTTC. This sequence encodes CSATHGGAYNEQCF.

The CDR3 region is CASSYSTSAAYGYTF. In DNA form, the CDR3 reads TGTGCCAGCAGCTACTCTACGAGCGCAGCCTATGGCTACACCTTC. The V call is TRBV5-4, the J call TRBJ1-2; D is unresolved. The CDR3 extends over 15 amino acids. Deletions cut 3 bases from V and 4 bases from J, with 16 bases between. Germline lookup yields CDR1 SGHNT and CDR2 YYREEE (reference sequence). The full variable domain, completed using reference TRBV5-4 and TRBJ1-2, is ETGVTQSPTHLIKTRGQQVTLRCSSQSGHNTVSWYQQALGQGPQFIFQYYREEENGRGNFPPRFSGLQFPNYSSELNVNALELDDSALYLCASSYSTSAAYGYTFGSGTRLTVV.

This clonotype has only a few counts. The chain couples TRBV6-5 to TRBJ1-1, with TRBD1 as a possible D gene (5 bases). Trimming cost V 4 bases and J 5 bases, with 8 bases left between them. Germline lookup yields CDR1 MNHEY and CDR2 SVGAGI. This CDR3 has 12 amino acids. The DNA for the CDR3 is TGTGCCAGCAGTTCAGGGAGAACTGAAGCTTTCTTT. It encodes CASSSGRTEAFF.

V is TRBV5-1 and J is TRBJ2-7; tentatively, D is TRBD1 (6 bases). Per the germline V gene, CDR1 is SGHRS and CDR2 is YFSETQ. The CDR3 loop spans 14 amino acids. V gave up 1 base and J gave up 4 bases, with 12 bases separating them. CDR3 residues: CASSLFQGQYEQYF. CDR3 sequence (DNA): TGCGCCAGCAGCTTGTTTCAGGGGCAGTACGAGCAGTACTTC.

The chain links TRBV4-3 to TRBJ1-1; no definite D call. CDR3 length: 14 residues. V lost 0 bases, J lost 1 base, and 6 bases lay in between. Looked up from germline, CDR1 is LGHNA and CDR2 is YSLEER. The CDR3 bases are TGCGCCAGCAGCCAAGAGGCCGCGAACACTGAAGCTTTCTTT. As protein: CASSQEAANTEAFF.

The chain carries TRBV7-2 and TRBJ2-7; 7 bases agree with TRBD1. CDR1 and CDR2 from the germline V gene are SGHTA and FQGNSA. V lost 5 bases and J lost 0; bases outside the gene matches: 7. CDR3 size: 15 residues. The DNA for the CDR3 is TGTGCCAGCAGCCTTGACAGGGACCGCTCCTACGAGCAGTACGTC. This translates into CASSLDRDRSYEQYV.

The genes are TRBV7-8 and TRBJ1-2, with 11 bases that match TRBD1. CDR1 and CDR2 (germline): SGHVS, FQNEAQ. J gave up 2 bases and V 3 bases, and 5 bases lay outside the gene matches. This CDR3 contains 16 residues. The CDR3: CASSFAGTGGNYGYTF. CDR3 nucleotides: TGTGCCAGCAGCTTTGCCGGGACAGGGGGGAACTATGGCTACACCTTC.